These T cell receptor beta chains were read from a single sample in a study of blood T cell repertoires in COVID-19. Profiling relied on immunoSEQ multiplex PCR, and the TCRdb table lists in-frame clones only, not all of them. The profile shows about 310,000 clones, approximately 90% of them singletons. Sequencing was carried out using PBMCs or T cells enriched from blood (not recorded which). These receptors came from a woman younger than 30 who had recovered from COVID-19. CDR3s include the opening cysteine and the closing phenylalanine or tryptophan. D genes are given only for firm matches.

CDR3 protein: CASSARDRSYNEQFF; CDR3 DNA: TGTGCCAGCAGTGCCCGGGACAGGTCATACAATGAGCAGTTCTTC; D gene: TRBD1; J gene: TRBJ2-1; V gene: TRBV2
CDR3 protein: CASSPRGGFSGNTIYF; CDR3 DNA: TGTGCCAGCTCACCCCGTGGGGGGTTTTCTGGAAACACCATATATTTT; D gene: -; J gene: TRBJ1-3; V gene: TRBV18
CDR3 protein: CASSSGEWEKLFF; CDR3 DNA: TGTGCCAGCAGTTCAGGGGAGTGGGAAAAACTGTTTTTT; D gene: -; J gene: TRBJ1-4; V gene: TRBV12-3/TRBV12-4
CDR3 protein: CASSQEGSGGVRETQYF; CDR3 DNA: TGTGCCAGCAGCCAAGAAGGGAGCGGGGGGGTTCGAGAGACCCAGTACTTC; D gene: TRBD2; J gene: TRBJ2-5; V gene: TRBV3-1/TRBV3-2
CDR3 protein: CASSPRGSFREAFF; CDR3 DNA: TGTGCCAGCAGCCCCCGTGGGAGCTTTCGAGAAGCTTTCTTT; D gene: -; J gene: TRBJ1-1; V gene: TRBV11-2
CDR3 protein: CASSPYRGPSQETQYF; CDR3 DNA: TGTGCCAGCTCACCATACAGGGGGCCCTCTCAAGAGACCCAGTACTTC; D gene: TRBD1; J gene: TRBJ2-5; V gene: TRBV18
CDR3 protein: CSVGKERQGINEQYF; CDR3 DNA: TGCAGCGTCGGCAAGGAACGACAGGGTATCAACGAGCAGTACTTC; D gene: TRBD1; J gene: TRBJ2-7; V gene: TRBV29-1
CDR3 protein: CASRQLSSYNSPLHF; CDR3 DNA: TGTGCCAGCAGGCAGTTAAGCTCCTATAATTCACCCCTCCACTTT; D gene: -; J gene: TRBJ1-6; V gene: TRBV28
CDR3 protein: CASTGTRDNEQFF; CDR3 DNA: TGTGCCAGCACCGGGACTAGGGACAATGAGCAGTTCTTC; D gene: TRBD2; J gene: TRBJ2-1; V gene: TRBV2
CDR3 protein: CAIRDRTTYEQYF; CDR3 DNA: TGTGCCATCCGAGACAGGACCACCTACGAGCAGTACTTC; D gene: -; J gene: TRBJ2-7; V gene: TRBV28
CDR3 protein: CASSLGTSGVYNEQFF; CDR3 DNA: TGTGCCAGCAGCTTAGGCACTAGCGGGGTCTACAATGAGCAGTTCTTC; D gene: TRBD2; J gene: TRBJ2-1; V gene: TRBV11-1
CDR3 protein: CASSLEFGTGITDTQYF; CDR3 DNA: TGTGCCAGCAGCTTGGAATTTGGGACAGGGATAACAGATACGCAGTATTTT; D gene: TRBD1; J gene: TRBJ2-3; V gene: TRBV5-4
CDR3 protein: CASSPWEAQGRRSEQYF; CDR3 DNA: TGTGCCAGCAGCCCTTGGGAGGCGCAAGGCCGACGCAGCGAGCAGTACTTC; D gene: -; J gene: TRBJ2-7; V gene: TRBV7-9
CDR3 protein: CASSILPGQGGYTF; CDR3 DNA: TGTGCCAGTAGTATACTCCCGGGACAGGGTGGCTACACCTTC; D gene: TRBD1; J gene: TRBJ1-2; V gene: TRBV19
CDR3 protein: CASRLRDSARLVDTEAFF; CDR3 DNA: TGTGCCAGTAGGCTACGGGACAGCGCCCGGCTAGTGGACACTGAAGCTTTCTTT; D gene: TRBD1; J gene: TRBJ1-1; V gene: TRBV19
CDR3 protein: CASSNQGAGTEAFF; CDR3 DNA: TGTGCCAGCAGTAATCAGGGGGCAGGGACTGAAGCTTTCTTT; D gene: TRBD1; J gene: TRBJ1-1; V gene: TRBV2
CDR3 protein: CASSLGTNLYEQFF; CDR3 DNA: TGTGCCAGCAGCTTAGGGACTAACCTTTACGAGCAGTTCTTC; D gene: -; J gene: TRBJ2-1; V gene: TRBV11-2